This note documents a single T cell receptor (beta chain) sequence. In the authors' workflow: It was from reference gene primer amplification that nucleated cell counts were estimated. Repertoires were generated with immunoSEQ multiplex PCR, while TCRdb's copy carries only in-frame clones and drops some. The V and J calls and clone size are taken from that table; D and trimming were inferred from the DNA. The data show just under 350,000 clones, with more than 70% seen just once and around 3% held by the top ten. The data belong to a study of blood T cell repertoires in COVID-19. Across the study: Samples taken during acute and convalescent COVID-19 were collected in the United States, Italy and Spain. From T cells, B-cell-depleted T cells, or PBMCs came the material, which was cDNA or gDNA.

Germline CDR1 is SGHTA and CDR2 is FQGNSA. V shed 6 bases and J shed 2 bases, with 14 bases lying between them. CDR3 length equals 14 residues. The sequencing sample was made of peripheral blood. This clonotype was sampled from a man younger than 40 with active or convalescent COVID-19. The V gene is TRBV7-2, the J gene TRBJ2-7; possibly TRBD2 for D (7 bases). In nucleotides, the CDR3 is TGTGCCAGCAGATACACGGGGGGCCCCTACGAGCAGTACTTC. Protein product: CASRYTGGPYEQYF.